The clone carrying this T cell receptor beta chain was counted once. The table came from immunoSEQ multiplex PCR; TCRdb's copy has only in-frame clones and leaves some out. The data contain about 60,000 clones, over 70% of them singletons. The data belong to a study of blood T cell repertoires in COVID-19. Turning to the study itself: Acute and convalescent COVID-19 specimens originated in the United States, Italy and Spain.

The CDR3 has 14 residues. The germline CDR1 and CDR2 sequences are SGHAT and FQNNGV. Germline trimming cut 5 bases from V and 9 bases from J; bases unmatched to any gene: 10. The chain uses TRBV11-2 and TRBJ2-3; 8 bases match TRBD1. This receptor was obtained from a human donor in a cohort sampled during active COVID-19. The sequenced material came from peripheral blood. CDR3 DNA sequence: TGTGCCAGCAGCCCGGACAGGGCTCGGGGAACGCAGTATTTT. It translates to CASSPDRARGTQYF.